This TCR beta chain originates from a study of graft-versus-host responses after intestinal transplantation. In the study overall: The recipients all started with anti-thymocyte globulin induction and then took tacrolimus and steroids for 3 to 4 years.

This CDR3 region has 15 residues. V dropped 4 bases and J dropped 1; count of bases not matched to a gene: 5. Germline CDR1 reads SGHNT; CDR2 reads YYREEE (reference sequence). Data came from immunoSEQ multiplex PCR; TCRdb stores just in-frame clones and leaves some out. The sample consists of about 110,000 clones, more than 90% of them appearing once. Study observations and caveats: GvH clones turned up in recipient marrow; some had shown up first in ileum or blood. Early post-transplant HvG declines showed an association with peak circulating GvH clone levels. Subjects displaying graft-donor T cell macrochimerism possessed elevated graft-versus-host to host-versus-graft clonal ratios inside allografts.

As concerns this clone: The antigen remains unidentified.

Here the sequenced sample was unstimulated CD4+ T cells sorted from spleen or lymph node cells, taken before transplant. This clonotype was sampled from a human donor who was the organ donor for an intestinal transplant. The chain couples TRBV5-4 to TRBJ1-1; TRBD1 agrees at 9 bases. The CDR3 sequence: CASSLGQGRNTEAFF. CDR3 DNA: TGTGCCAGCAGCCTAGGACAGGGGCGGAACACTGAAGCTTTCTTT.